A selection of T cell receptor beta chains follows, all from one sample in a study of blood T cell repertoires in COVID-19. Measured with immunoSEQ multiplex PCR; TCRdb has only the in-frame clones, and not every one. The table has around 150,000 clones, around 80% seen once; the top ten hold about 10%. The sequenced material came from peripheral blood. These receptors all come from a woman older than 75 with active or convalescent COVID-19. Each CDR3 is given with its conserved first and last residue. A D gene is named only where the DNA matches it firmly. Some rows mark clone size as missing; the rest say once, few, many or name a class of expanded clone.

J gene: TRBJ1-3; V gene: TRBV18; clone size: .; D gene: .; CDR3 protein: CASSDQGNTIYF; CDR3 DNA: TGTGCCAGCTCAGATCAGGGGAACACCATATATTTT
J gene: TRBJ1-6; V gene: TRBV7-2; clone size: once; D gene: .; CDR3 protein: CASSLGSTEMNSPLHF; CDR3 DNA: TGTGCCAGCAGCTTGGGTTCGACAGAAATGAATTCACCCCTCCACTTT
J gene: TRBJ2-7; V gene: TRBV7-2; clone size: few; D gene: .; CDR3 protein: CASSLSSAGSSYEQYF; CDR3 DNA: TGTGCCAGCAGCTTATCTTCCGCGGGGTCCTCCTACGAGCAGTACTTC
J gene: TRBJ1-1; V gene: TRBV7-9; clone size: .; D gene: .; CDR3 protein: CASSPEGINTEAFF; CDR3 DNA: TGTGCCAGCAGCCCCGAGGGCATAAACACTGAAGCTTTCTTT
J gene: TRBJ2-2; V gene: TRBV24-1; clone size: few; D gene: TRBD2; CDR3 protein: CATSDSSGGPHGELFF; CDR3 DNA: TGTGCCACCAGTGACTCGAGCGGGGGGCCCCACGGGGAGCTGTTTTTT
J gene: TRBJ1-1; V gene: TRBV19; clone size: .; D gene: TRBD1; CDR3 protein: CASSPRTGALVGNTEAFF; CDR3 DNA: TGTGCCAGTAGTCCTCGGACAGGGGCGCTCGTGGGGAACACTGAAGCTTTCTTT
J gene: TRBJ1-1; V gene: TRBV6-5; clone size: .; D gene: .; CDR3 protein: CASSYSNGGTEAFF; CDR3 DNA: TGTGCCAGCAGTTACTCGAACGGGGGCACTGAAGCTTTCTTT
J gene: TRBJ2-1; V gene: TRBV2; clone size: .; D gene: .; CDR3 protein: CASSEFPGRDEQFF; CDR3 DNA: TGTGCCAGCAGTGAATTCCCCGGCCGGGATGAGCAGTTCTTC
J gene: TRBJ1-2; V gene: TRBV12-3/TRBV12-4; clone size: .; D gene: .; CDR3 protein: CASSKGDGYTF; CDR3 DNA: TGTGCCAGTTCAAAGGGGGATGGCTACACCTTC
J gene: TRBJ2-7; V gene: TRBV27; clone size: few; D gene: .; CDR3 protein: CASSPWGVTYEQYF; CDR3 DNA: TGTGCCAGCAGCCCGTGGGGCGTTACCTACGAGCAGTACTTC
J gene: TRBJ1-6; V gene: TRBV12-3/TRBV12-4; clone size: .; D gene: TRBD1; CDR3 protein: CASSTTGFSPLHF; CDR3 DNA: TGTGCCAGCAGTACGACAGGGTTTTCACCCCTCCACTTT
J gene: TRBJ1-2; V gene: TRBV10-3; clone size: .; D gene: .; CDR3 protein: CAISENSGMANYGYTF; CDR3 DNA: TGTGCCATCAGCGAAAATTCAGGGATGGCTAACTATGGCTACACCTTC
J gene: TRBJ1-5; V gene: TRBV3-1/TRBV3-2; clone size: few; D gene: .; CDR3 protein: CASSNRAREGNQPQHF; CDR3 DNA: TGTGCCAGCAGCAATCGGGCCCGGGAGGGCAATCAGCCCCAGCATTTT
J gene: TRBJ1-3; V gene: TRBV20-1; clone size: .; D gene: TRBD1; CDR3 protein: CSASKGQGNTIYF; CDR3 DNA: TGCAGTGCTAGTAAGGGACAGGGGAACACCATATATTTT
J gene: TRBJ1-4; V gene: TRBV14; clone size: .; D gene: .; CDR3 protein: CASSLLGYSNEKLFF; CDR3 DNA: TGTGCCAGCAGCCTCCTCGGTTACTCAAATGAAAAACTGTTTTTT
J gene: TRBJ2-7; V gene: TRBV28; clone size: .; D gene: .; CDR3 protein: CASSPATLGQNYEQYF; CDR3 DNA: TGTGCCAGCAGTCCCGCGACCCTCGGACAGAACTACGAGCAGTACTTC
J gene: TRBJ1-5; V gene: TRBV19; clone size: .; D gene: .; CDR3 protein: CASSINRVNRNQPQHF; CDR3 DNA: TGTGCCAGTAGTATAAACAGGGTCAACCGCAATCAGCCCCAGCATTTT
J gene: TRBJ1-3; V gene: TRBV7-2; clone size: .; D gene: .; CDR3 protein: CASSSSGTFSGNTIYF; CDR3 DNA: TGTGCCAGCAGCTCGTCCGGGACATTCTCTGGAAACACCATATATTTT
J gene: TRBJ1-3; V gene: TRBV5-8; clone size: few; D gene: .; CDR3 protein: CASSLGDSDPGNTIYF; CDR3 DNA: TGTGCCAGCAGCTTGGGCGACAGCGACCCTGGAAACACCATATATTTT
J gene: TRBJ1-1; V gene: TRBV6-5; clone size: .; D gene: .; CDR3 protein: CASTTGRGTEAFF; CDR3 DNA: TGTGCCAGCACCACCGGCAGGGGCACTGAAGCTTTCTTT
J gene: TRBJ1-5; V gene: TRBV12-5; clone size: .; D gene: .; CDR3 protein: CASGGEGSNQPQHF; CDR3 DNA: TGTGCTTCAGGAGGGGAAGGGAGCAATCAGCCCCAGCATTTT
J gene: TRBJ2-2; V gene: TRBV18; clone size: .; D gene: TRBD2; CDR3 protein: CASSLYGGARTGELFF; CDR3 DNA: TGTGCCAGCTCACTCTACGGGGGGGCTCGCACCGGGGAGCTGTTTTTT
J gene: TRBJ1-4; V gene: TRBV7-9; clone size: .; D gene: .; CDR3 protein: CASWGQANEKLFF; CDR3 DNA: TGTGCCAGCTGGGGACAAGCTAATGAAAAACTGTTTTTT
J gene: TRBJ1-1; V gene: TRBV12-3/TRBV12-4; clone size: .; D gene: .; CDR3 protein: CASSLALQGEAFF; CDR3 DNA: TGTGCCAGCAGTTTAGCGCTCCAGGGGGAAGCTTTCTTT
J gene: TRBJ1-5; V gene: TRBV6-2/TRBV6-3; clone size: .; D gene: .; CDR3 protein: CASSTAGLGDQPQHF; CDR3 DNA: TGTGCCAGCAGTACCGCGGGCCTTGGGGATCAGCCCCAGCATTTT
J gene: TRBJ2-5; V gene: TRBV4-1; clone size: few; D gene: TRBD1; CDR3 protein: CASSQAPGQGETQYF; CDR3 DNA: TGCGCCAGCAGCCAAGCACCGGGACAGGGGGAGACCCAGTACTTC
J gene: TRBJ1-4; V gene: TRBV25-1; clone size: .; D gene: TRBD1; CDR3 protein: CASMGRGRWANEKLFF; CDR3 DNA: TGTGCCAGCATGGGAAGGGGGCGCTGGGCTAATGAAAAACTGTTTTTT
J gene: TRBJ2-3; V gene: TRBV24-1; clone size: .; D gene: TRBD1; CDR3 protein: CATSDPTGSNTDTQYF; CDR3 DNA: TGTGCCACCAGTGATCCGACAGGGAGCAACACAGATACGCAGTATTTT